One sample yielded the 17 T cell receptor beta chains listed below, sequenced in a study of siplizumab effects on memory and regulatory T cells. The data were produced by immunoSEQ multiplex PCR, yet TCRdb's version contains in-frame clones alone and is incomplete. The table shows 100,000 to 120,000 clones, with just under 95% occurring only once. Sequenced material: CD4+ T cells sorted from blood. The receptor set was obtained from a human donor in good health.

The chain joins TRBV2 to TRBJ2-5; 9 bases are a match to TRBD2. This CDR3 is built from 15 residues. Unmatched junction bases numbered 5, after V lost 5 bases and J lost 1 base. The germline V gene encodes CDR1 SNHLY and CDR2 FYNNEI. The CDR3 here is CASSLAGAPQETQYF. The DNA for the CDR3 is TGTGCCAGCAGTTTAGCGGGGGCCCCCCAAGAGACCCAGTACTTC.

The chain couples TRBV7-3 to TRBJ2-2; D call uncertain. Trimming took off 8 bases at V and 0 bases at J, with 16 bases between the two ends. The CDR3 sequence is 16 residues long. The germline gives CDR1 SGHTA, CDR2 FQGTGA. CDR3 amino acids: CASGSRALANTGELFF. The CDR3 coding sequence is TGTGCCAGCGGATCCCGGGCTTTGGCGAACACCGGGGAGCTGTTTTTT.

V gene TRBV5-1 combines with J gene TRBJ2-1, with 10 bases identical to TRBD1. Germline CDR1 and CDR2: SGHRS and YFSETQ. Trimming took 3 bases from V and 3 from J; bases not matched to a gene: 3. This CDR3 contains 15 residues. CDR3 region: CASSSGTGDYNEQFF. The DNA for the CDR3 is TGCGCCAGCAGCTCCGGGACAGGGGACTACAATGAGCAGTTCTTC.

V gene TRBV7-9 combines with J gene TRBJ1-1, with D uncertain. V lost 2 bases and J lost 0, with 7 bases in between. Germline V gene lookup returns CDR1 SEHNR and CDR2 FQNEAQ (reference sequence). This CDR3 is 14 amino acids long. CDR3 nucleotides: TGTGCCAGCAGCTTATGGGGAATGAACACTGAAGCTTTCTTT. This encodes CASSLWGMNTEAFF.

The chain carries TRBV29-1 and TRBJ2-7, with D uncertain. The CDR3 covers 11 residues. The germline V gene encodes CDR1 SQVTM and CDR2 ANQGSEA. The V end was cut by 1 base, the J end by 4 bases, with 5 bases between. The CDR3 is CSVEVEYEQYF. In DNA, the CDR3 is TGCAGCGTTGAAGTAGAGTACGAGCAGTACTTC.

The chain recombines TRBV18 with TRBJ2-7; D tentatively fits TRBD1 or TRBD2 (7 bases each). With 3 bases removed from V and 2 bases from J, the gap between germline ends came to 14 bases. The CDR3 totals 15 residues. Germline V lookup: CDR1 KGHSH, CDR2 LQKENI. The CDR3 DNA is TGTGCCAGCTCACCGAGACAGGGAGGGACCTACGAGCAGTACTTC. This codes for CASSPRQGGTYEQYF.

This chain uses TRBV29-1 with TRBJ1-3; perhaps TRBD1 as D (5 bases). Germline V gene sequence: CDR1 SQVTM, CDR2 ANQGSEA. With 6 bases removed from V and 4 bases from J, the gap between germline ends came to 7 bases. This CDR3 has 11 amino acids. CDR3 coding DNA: TGCAGCGTCAGGGAAGGAAACACCATATATTTT. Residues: CSVREGNTIYF.

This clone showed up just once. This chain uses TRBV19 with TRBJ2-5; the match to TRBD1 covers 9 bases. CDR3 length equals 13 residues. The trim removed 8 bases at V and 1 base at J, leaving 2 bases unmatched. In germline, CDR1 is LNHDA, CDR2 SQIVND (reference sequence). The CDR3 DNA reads TGTGCCAGTCAGGGACAGGGCCAAGAGACCCAGTACTTC. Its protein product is CASQGQGQETQYF.

CDR3: CASSLVDRYQETQYF. Here the CDR3 DNA reads TGTGCCAGCAGCTTGGTTGACAGATACCAAGAGACCCAGTACTTC. The rearrangement joins TRBV5-4 to TRBJ2-5; possibly TRBD1 for D (5 bases). Trimming removed 0 bases at V and 0 bases at J, with 9 bases between. The CDR3 totals 15 residues. Germline values: CDR1 SGHNT, CDR2 YYREEE (reference sequence).

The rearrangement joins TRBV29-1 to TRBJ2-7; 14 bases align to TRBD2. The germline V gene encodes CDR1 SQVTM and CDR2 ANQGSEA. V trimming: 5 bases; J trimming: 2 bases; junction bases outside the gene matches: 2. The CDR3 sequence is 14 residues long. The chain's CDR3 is CSVRTSGRTYEQYF. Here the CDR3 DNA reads TGCAGCGTTCGGACTAGCGGGAGGACCTACGAGCAGTACTTC.

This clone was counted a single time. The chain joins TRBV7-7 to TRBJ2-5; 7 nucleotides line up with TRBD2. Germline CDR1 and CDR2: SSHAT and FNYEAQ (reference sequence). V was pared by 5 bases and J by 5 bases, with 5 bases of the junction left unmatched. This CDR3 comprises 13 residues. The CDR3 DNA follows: TGTGCCAGCAGCGCCAAGGGAGGGGAGACCCAGTACTTC. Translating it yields CASSAKGGETQYF.

CDR3 amino acids: CAISESIPGQGGQPQHF. CDR3 bases: TGTGCCATCAGTGAGTCAATCCCGGGACAGGGCGGTCAGCCCCAGCATTTT. The rearrangement links TRBV10-3 to TRBJ1-5; TRBD1 matches 9 bases. Germline V gives CDR1 ENHRY, CDR2 SYGVKD. The CDR3 covers 17 residues. V trimming: 0 bases; J trimming: 6 bases; junction bases outside the gene matches: 9.

CDR3 bases: TGTGCCACCCAAGGGCAGGGGAACACTGAAGCTTTCTTT. Translating it yields CATQGQGNTEAFF. The genes are TRBV2 and TRBJ1-1; TRBD1 might be the D (5 bases). Trimming took 10 bases from V and 1 from J, leaving 13 bases between them. Germline V CDR1 and CDR2: SNHLY, FYNNEI. This CDR3 has 13 residues.

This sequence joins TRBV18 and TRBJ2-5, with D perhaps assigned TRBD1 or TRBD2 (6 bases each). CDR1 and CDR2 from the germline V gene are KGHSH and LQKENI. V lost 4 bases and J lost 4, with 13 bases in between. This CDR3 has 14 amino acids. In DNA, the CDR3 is TGTGCCAGCTCACTTGAGGGGGGAGGAGAGACCCAGTACTTC. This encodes CASSLEGGGETQYF.

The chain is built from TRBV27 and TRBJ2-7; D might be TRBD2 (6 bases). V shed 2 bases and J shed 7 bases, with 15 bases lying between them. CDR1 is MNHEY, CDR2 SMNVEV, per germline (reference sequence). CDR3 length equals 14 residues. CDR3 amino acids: CASSLGSAGREQYF. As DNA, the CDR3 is TGTGCCAGCAGTTTAGGTTCTGCGGGAAGGGAGCAGTACTTC.

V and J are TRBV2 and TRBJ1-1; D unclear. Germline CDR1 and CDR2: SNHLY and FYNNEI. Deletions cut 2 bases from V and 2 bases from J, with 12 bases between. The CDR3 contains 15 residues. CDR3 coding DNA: TGTGCCAGCAGTGAAATGTGGCCAGACAACACTGAAGCTTTCTTT. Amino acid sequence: CASSEMWPDNTEAFF.

CDR3 DNA: TGTGCCAGCAGCCCCCTGCTCCCCGGGGAGCTGTTTTTT. Translated, it gives CASSPLLPGELFF. This sequence joins TRBV7-8 and TRBJ2-2, with D uncertain. The CDR3 is made up of 13 amino acids. Trimming took off 5 bases at V and 6 bases at J, with 10 bases between the two ends. Germline loops: CDR1 SGHVS, CDR2 FQNEAQ.